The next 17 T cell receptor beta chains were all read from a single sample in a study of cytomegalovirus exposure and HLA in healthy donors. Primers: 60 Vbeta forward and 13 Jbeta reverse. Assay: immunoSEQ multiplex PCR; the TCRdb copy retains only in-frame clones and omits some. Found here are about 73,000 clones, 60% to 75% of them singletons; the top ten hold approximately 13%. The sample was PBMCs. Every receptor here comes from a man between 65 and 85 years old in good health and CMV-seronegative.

CDR3 loop: CASSGSGQRGNEQFF. The CDR3 coding sequence is TGTGCCAGCAGCGGTAGCGGGCAGAGGGGCAATGAGCAGTTCTTC. The chain has TRBV6-5 and TRBJ2-1; TRBD2 matches 7 bases. CDR3 size: 15 residues. The germline gives CDR1 MNHEY, CDR2 SVGAGI. J was trimmed by 6 bases and V by 6 bases; bases with no gene match: 11.

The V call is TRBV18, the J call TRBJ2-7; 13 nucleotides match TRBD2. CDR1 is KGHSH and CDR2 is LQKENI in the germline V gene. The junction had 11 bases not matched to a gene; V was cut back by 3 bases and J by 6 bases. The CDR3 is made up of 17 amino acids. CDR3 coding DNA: TGTGCCAGCTCACCCCCGCTACTAGCGGGGGGGCCGGGCGAGCAGTACTTC. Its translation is CASSPPLLAGGPGEQYF.

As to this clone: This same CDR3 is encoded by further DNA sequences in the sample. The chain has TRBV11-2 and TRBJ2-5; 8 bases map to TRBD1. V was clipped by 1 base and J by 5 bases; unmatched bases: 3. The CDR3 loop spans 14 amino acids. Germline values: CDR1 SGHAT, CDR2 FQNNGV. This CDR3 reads CASSLGQGQETQYF. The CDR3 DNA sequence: TGTGCCAGCAGCTTAGGACAGGGGCAGGAGACCCAGTACTTC. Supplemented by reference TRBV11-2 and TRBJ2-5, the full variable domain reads EAGVAQSPRYKIIEKRQSVAFWCNPISGHATLYWYQQILGQGPKLLIQFQNNGVVDDSQLPKDRFSAERLKGVDSTLKIQPAKLEDSAVYLCASSLGQGQETQYFGPGTRLLVL.

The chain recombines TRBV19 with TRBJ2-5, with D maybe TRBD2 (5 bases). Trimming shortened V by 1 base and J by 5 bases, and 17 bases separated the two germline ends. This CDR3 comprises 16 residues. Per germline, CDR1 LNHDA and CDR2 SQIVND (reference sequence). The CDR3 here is CASSIGAGAFGETQYF. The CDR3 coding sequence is TGTGCCAGTAGTATAGGGGCGGGCGCATTTGGGGAGACCCAGTACTTC.

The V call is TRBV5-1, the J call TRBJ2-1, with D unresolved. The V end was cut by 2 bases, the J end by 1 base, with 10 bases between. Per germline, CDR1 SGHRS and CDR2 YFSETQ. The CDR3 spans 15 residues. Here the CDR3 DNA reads TGCGCCAGCAGCTTCGAGACACTTTCCTACAATGAGCAGTTCTTC. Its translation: CASSFETLSYNEQFF. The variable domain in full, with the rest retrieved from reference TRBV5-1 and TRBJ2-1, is KAGVTQTPRYLIKTRGQQVTLSCSPISGHRSVSWYQQTPGQGLQFLFEYFSETQRNKGNFPGRFSGRQFSNSRSEMNVSTLELGDSALYLCASSFETLSYNEQFFGPGTRLTVL.

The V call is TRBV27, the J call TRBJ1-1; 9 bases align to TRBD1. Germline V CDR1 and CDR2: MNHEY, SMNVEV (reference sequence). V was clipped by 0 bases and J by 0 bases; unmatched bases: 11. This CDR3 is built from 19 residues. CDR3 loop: CASSLSRGQGSHMNTEAFF. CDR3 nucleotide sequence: TGTGCCAGCAGTTTATCGAGGGGACAGGGATCCCATATGAACACTGAAGCTTTCTTT.

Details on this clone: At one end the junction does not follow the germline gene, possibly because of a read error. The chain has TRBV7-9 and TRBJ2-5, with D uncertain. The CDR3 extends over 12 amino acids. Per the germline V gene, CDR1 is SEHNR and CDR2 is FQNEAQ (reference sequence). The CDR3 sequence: CSSSLTGETQYF. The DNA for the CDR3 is TGTTCCAGCAGCTTAACTGGAGAGACCCAGTACTTC.

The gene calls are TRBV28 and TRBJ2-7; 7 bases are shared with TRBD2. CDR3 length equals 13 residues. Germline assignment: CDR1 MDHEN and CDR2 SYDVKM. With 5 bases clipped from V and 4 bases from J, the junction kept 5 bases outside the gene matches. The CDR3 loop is CASSLGGVYEQYF. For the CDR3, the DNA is TGTGCCAGCAGTCTTGGGGGGGTGTACGAGCAGTACTTC.

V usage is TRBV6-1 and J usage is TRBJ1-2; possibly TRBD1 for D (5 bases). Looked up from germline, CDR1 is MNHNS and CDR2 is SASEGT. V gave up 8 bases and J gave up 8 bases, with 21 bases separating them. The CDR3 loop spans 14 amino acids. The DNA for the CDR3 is TGTGCCAGCCTCAATCATGGCAGGGCAAGGGGCTACACCTTC. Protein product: CASLNHGRARGYTF.

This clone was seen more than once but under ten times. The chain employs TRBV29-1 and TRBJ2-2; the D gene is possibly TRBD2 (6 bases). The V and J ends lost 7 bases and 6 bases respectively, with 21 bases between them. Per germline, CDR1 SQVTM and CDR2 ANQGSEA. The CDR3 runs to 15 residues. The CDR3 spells CSASGGVGTPGELFF. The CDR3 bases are TGCAGCGCCTCAGGAGGGGTGGGAACACCCGGGGAGCTGTTTTTT.

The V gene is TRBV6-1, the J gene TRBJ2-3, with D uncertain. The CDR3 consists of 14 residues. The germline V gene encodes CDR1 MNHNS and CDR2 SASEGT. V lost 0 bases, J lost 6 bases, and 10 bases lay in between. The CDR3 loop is CASSEAAPQDTQYF. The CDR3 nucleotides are TGTGCCAGCAGTGAAGCCGCCCCGCAGGATACGCAGTATTTT.

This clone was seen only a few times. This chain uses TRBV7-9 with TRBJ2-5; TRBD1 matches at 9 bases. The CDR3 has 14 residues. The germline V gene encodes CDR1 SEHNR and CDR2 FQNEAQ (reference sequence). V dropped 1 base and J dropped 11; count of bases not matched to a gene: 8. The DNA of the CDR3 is TGTGCCAGCAGCTTAGTGGGACAGGGCTGGGAGCAGTACTTC. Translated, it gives CASSLVGQGWEQYF.

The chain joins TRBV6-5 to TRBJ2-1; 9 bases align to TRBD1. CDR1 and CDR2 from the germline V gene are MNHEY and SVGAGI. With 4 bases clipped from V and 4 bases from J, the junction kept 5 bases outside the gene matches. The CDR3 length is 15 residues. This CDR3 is CASSFQTGGYNEQFF. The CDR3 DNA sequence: TGTGCCAGCAGTTTCCAGACAGGGGGGTACAATGAGCAGTTCTTC.

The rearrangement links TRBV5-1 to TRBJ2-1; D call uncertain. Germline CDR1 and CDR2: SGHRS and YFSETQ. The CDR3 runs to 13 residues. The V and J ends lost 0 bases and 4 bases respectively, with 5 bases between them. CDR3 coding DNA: TGCGCCAGCAGCTTGGGAACTTACAATGAGCAGTTCTTC. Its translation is CASSLGTYNEQFF.

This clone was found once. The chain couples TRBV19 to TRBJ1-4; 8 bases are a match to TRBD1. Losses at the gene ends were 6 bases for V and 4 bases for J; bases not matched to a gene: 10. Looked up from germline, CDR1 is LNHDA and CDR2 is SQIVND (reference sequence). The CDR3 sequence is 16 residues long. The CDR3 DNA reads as TGTGCCAGTAGCCTCGGGACAGGCGCTTTTAATGAAAAACTGTTTTTT. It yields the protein CASSLGTGAFNEKLFF.

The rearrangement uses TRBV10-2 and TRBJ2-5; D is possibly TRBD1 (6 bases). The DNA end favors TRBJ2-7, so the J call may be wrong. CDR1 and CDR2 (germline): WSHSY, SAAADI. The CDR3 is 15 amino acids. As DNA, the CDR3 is TGCGCCAGCAGTGAACCCCGGGACAACTCCTACGAGCAGTACTTC. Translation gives CASSEPRDNSYEQYF.

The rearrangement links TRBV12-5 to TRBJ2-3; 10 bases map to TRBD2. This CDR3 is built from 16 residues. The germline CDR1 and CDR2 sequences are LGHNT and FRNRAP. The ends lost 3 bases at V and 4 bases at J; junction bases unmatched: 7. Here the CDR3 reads CASGFRAGGPADTQYF. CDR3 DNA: TGTGCTAGTGGTTTTCGAGCGGGGGGGCCGGCAGATACGCAGTATTTT.